The T cell receptor beta chain described here comes from a study of cytotoxic CD8 clonotypes in ibrutinib-treated CLL. Study details: Productive templates per sample averaged roughly 260,000; productive rearrangements, approximately 96,000. Notes on the study in general: Clonality went higher at ibrutinib response and then dropped back toward baseline at progression. Starting clonality was above that of age-matched healthy donors and tracked circulating CD8+ T-cell counts.

This clone was found once. Its antigen is as yet unknown. Depth targeted 1 in 200,000 to 1 in 1 million T cells, averaging approximately 10x coverage per clonotype. TCRdb's table, derived via immunoSEQ multiplex PCR, lists solely in-frame clones and lacks some. The sample includes about 300,000 clones, around 76% of them seen just once. CDR3 size: 14 residues. CDR1 and CDR2 (germline): MGHDK, SYGVNS. V lost 6 bases and J 5 bases, leaving 13 bases between the germline ends. V and J are TRBV25-1 and TRBJ1-4; D is ambiguous. Sequenced material: PBMCs, taken at disease progression, from a patient treated with ibrutinib. This receptor was obtained from a human donor with chronic lymphocytic leukemia. The CDR3 reads CASSTTRPNEKLFF. CDR3 in DNA: TGTGCCAGCAGCACGACAAGGCCGAATGAAAAACTGTTTTTT. Full variable domain (missing parts from reference TRBV25-1 and TRBJ1-4): EADIYQTPRYLVIGTGKKITLECSQTMGHDKMYWYQQDPGMELHLIHYSYGVNSTEKGDLSSESTVSRIRTEHFPLTLESARPSHTSQYLCASSTTRPNEKLFFGSGTQLSVL.